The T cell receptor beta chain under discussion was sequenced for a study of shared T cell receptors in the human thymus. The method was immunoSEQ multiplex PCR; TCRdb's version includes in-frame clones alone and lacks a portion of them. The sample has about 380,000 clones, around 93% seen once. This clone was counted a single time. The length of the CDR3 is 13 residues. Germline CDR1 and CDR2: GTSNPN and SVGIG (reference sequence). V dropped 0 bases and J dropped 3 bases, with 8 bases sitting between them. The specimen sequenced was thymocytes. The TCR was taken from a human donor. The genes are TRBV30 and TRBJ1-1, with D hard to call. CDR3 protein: CAWSVYTDTEAFF. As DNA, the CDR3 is TGTGCCTGGAGTGTATATACGGACACTGAAGCTTTCTTT.